This T cell receptor beta chain was sequenced for a study of beta chain features in type 1 diabetes. The purity of all sorted populations exceeded 98%. The whole isolated RNA underwent reverse transcription, so sequencing captured expressed TCRB transcripts. Here immunoSEQ multiplex PCR was the method, and the copy in TCRdb shows in-frame clones only, minus some. The table includes around 300,000 clones, around 7.8% detected once. The V gene end was trimmed by 7 bases and the J gene end by 8 bases; junction bases not matched to a gene: 10. CDR1 GTSNPN and CDR2 SVGIG come from the germline V gene (reference sequence). The CDR3 has 13 amino acids.

The TCR was taken from a woman aged 18-30 years in good health. The chain combines TRBV30 with TRBJ2-1; the match to TRBD2 covers 8 bases. Source material: central memory CD4+ T cells from blood. The CDR3 nucleotides read TGTGCCTTAACCGGGACTAGGTGGTATGAGCAGTTCTTC. Translated, it gives CALTGTRWYEQFF.